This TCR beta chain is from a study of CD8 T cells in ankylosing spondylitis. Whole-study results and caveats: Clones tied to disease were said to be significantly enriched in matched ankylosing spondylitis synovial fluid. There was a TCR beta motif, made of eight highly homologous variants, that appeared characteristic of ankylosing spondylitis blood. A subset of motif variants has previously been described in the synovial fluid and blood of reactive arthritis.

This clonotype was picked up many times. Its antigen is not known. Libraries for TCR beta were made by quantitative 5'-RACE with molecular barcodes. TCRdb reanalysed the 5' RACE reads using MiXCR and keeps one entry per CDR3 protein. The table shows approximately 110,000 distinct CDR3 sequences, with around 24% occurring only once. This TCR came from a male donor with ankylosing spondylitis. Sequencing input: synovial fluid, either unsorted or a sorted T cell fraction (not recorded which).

CDR3 DNA sequence: TGTGCCAGCAGCTTAAGTAGGGCGCAGGGCCTGAGAACTGAAGCTTTCTTT. It codes for CASSLSRAQGLRTEAFF. V gene TRBV13 combines with J gene TRBJ1-1, with D tentatively TRBD1 (5 bases). Trimming left V 2 bases short and J 5 bases short, with 21 bases between. The germline CDR1 and CDR2 sequences are PRHDT and FYEKMQ (reference sequence). CDR3 size: 17 residues.